Presented here are 28 T cell receptor beta chains from one specimen sequenced in a study of shared clonotypes between healthy human individuals (dated by TCRdb to the early 2020s). The library came from the immunoSEQ multiplex PCR assay. The clones in this table, taken by TCRdb from immuneACCESS, are in-frame only. Not every clone is retained; where verified, under half of the shortfall comes from an unresolved V gene, and the cause of the rest is unknown. The sample has 2 million to 2.5 million clones on record, 95% of them singletons. The top ten clonotypes cover 0.13% of the sample. The sequencing input was naive CD4+ T cells sorted from blood. In light of the paper, this sample's cell subset or site label describes: CD45RA+ positively selected. The receptor set was obtained from a man in his late teens or twenties in good health.

The rearrangement uses TRBV30 and TRBJ1-6; TRBD1 matches 7 bases. Germline lookup yields CDR1 GTSNPN and CDR2 SVGIG (reference sequence). J lost 6 bases, V lost 3 bases, and 8 bases had no gene match. The CDR3 runs 15 residues. The CDR3 region is CAWRTTGTVNSPLHF. The CDR3 nucleotides are TGTGCCTGGAGAACTACCGGGACAGTTAATTCACCCCTCCACTTT.

V is TRBV5-1 and J is TRBJ2-3; TRBD2 agrees at 8 bases. CDR1 and CDR2 from the germline V gene are SGHRS and YFSETQ. The CDR3 is made up of 17 amino acids. V dropped 3 bases and J dropped 0; count of bases not matched to a gene: 9. This CDR3 reads CASSSRTSQYSTDTQYF. The DNA of the CDR3 is TGCGCCAGCAGCTCCCGGACTAGCCAATATAGCACAGATACGCAGTATTTT.

The chain combines TRBV9 with TRBJ1-1; 11 nucleotides line up with TRBD1. Trimming removed 2 bases from V and 1 base from J; junction bases left unmatched: 4. Per the germline V gene, CDR1 is SGDLS and CDR2 is YYNGEE. This CDR3 spans 16 amino acids. The chain's CDR3 is CASSVGTGGANTEAFF. For the CDR3, the DNA is TGTGCCAGCAGCGTTGGGACAGGGGGAGCGAACACTGAAGCTTTCTTT.

The V call is TRBV6-4, the J call TRBJ1-2, with D tentatively TRBD1 (5 bases). Deletions cut 2 bases from V and 8 bases from J, with 15 bases between. In germline, CDR1 is MRHNA, CDR2 SNTAGT. The CDR3 totals 14 residues. The CDR3 sequence is CASSDPAGESGYTF. CDR3 nucleotides: TGTGCCAGCAGTGACCCCGCGGGGGAGTCAGGCTACACCTTC.

This chain links TRBV5-1 with TRBJ2-5; tentative D call: TRBD1 (5 bases). The V end was cut by 0 bases, the J end by 5 bases, with 11 bases between. Germline V gene data show CDR1 as SGHRS and CDR2 as YFSETQ. The CDR3 contains 14 residues. This CDR3 reads CASSLGQRMETQYF. DNA of the CDR3: TGCGCCAGCAGCTTGGGACAGAGGATGGAGACCCAGTACTTC.

The J gene is TRBJ1-3, the V gene TRBV28; unclear D gene. The germline gives CDR1 MDHEN, CDR2 SYDVKM. The CDR3 sequence is 15 residues long. Between the trimmed V and J ends, which lost 7 bases and 3 bases, there was a span of 16 bases. CDR3 sequence: CASILSPLGGNTIYF. The CDR3 bases are TGTGCCAGCATATTAAGTCCGTTGGGTGGAAACACCATATATTTT.

The genes are TRBV9 and TRBJ1-4; 7 bases line up with TRBD1. V dropped 0 bases and J dropped 4; count of bases not matched to a gene: 3. There are 15 residues in the CDR3. Looked up from germline, CDR1 is SGDLS and CDR2 is YYNGEE. The CDR3 bases are TGTGCCAGCAGCGTAGGAGGGACAGTTAATGAAAAACTGTTTTTT. It translates to CASSVGGTVNEKLFF. Based on the CDR3 plus reference TRBV9 and TRBJ1-4, the full variable domain is DSGVTQTPKHLITATGQRVTLRCSPRSGDLSVYWYQQSLDQGLQFLIQYYNGEERAKGNILERFSAQQFPDLHSELNLSSLELGDSALYFCASSVGGTVNEKLFFGSGTQLSVL.

The CDR3 DNA sequence: TGTGCCAGCAGTTCCCGGACTCACGAGCAGTACTTC. Residues: CASSSRTHEQYF. The chain uses TRBV7-2 and TRBJ2-7; a weak D match, TRBD2 (5 bases). Germline V CDR1 and CDR2: SGHTA, FQGNSA. CDR3 length equals 12 residues. Trimming removed 6 bases at V and 5 bases at J, with 11 bases between.

The chain couples TRBV7-9 to TRBJ2-5, with D possibly TRBD2 on 5 matching bases. CDR1 and CDR2 from the germline V gene are SEHNR and FQNEAQ (reference sequence). This CDR3 has 13 residues. Trimming removed 8 bases from V and 7 bases from J, with 17 bases in between. The CDR3 DNA follows: TGTGCCAGCGGATGGGAGTTCGAGGGGACCCAGTACTTC. Amino acids: CASGWEFEGTQYF.

Note on this clone: At the DNA level, this CDR3 is encoded by other sequences in the same sample as well. The chain uses TRBV5-1 and TRBJ1-2; D gene uncertain. Germline V gene data show CDR1 as SGHRS and CDR2 as YFSETQ. This CDR3 is built from 14 residues. V was clipped by 0 bases and J by 2 bases, with 8 bases between them. CDR3 sequence reads: CASSLVPGNYGYTF. For the CDR3, the DNA is TGCGCCAGCAGCTTGGTCCCGGGAAACTATGGCTACACCTTC. Combining the CDR3 with reference TRBV5-1 and TRBJ1-2 gives the whole variable domain KAGVTQTPRYLIKTRGQQVTLSCSPISGHRSVSWYQQTPGQGLQFLFEYFSETQRNKGNFPGRFSGRQFSNSRSEMNVSTLELGDSALYLCASSLVPGNYGYTFGSGTRLTVV.

The chain recombines TRBV9 with TRBJ2-5; D is possibly TRBD2 (6 bases). The CDR3 runs to 14 residues. Trimming left V 3 bases short and J 4 bases short, with 13 bases between. CDR1 and CDR2 (germline): SGDLS, YYNGEE. CDR3 sequence reads: CASSATDYSETQYF. CDR3 DNA: TGTGCCAGCAGCGCGACGGACTACTCAGAGACCCAGTACTTC.

This chain joins TRBV6-4 and TRBJ1-2, with 9 positions matching TRBD1. Germline CDR1 is MRHNA and CDR2 is SNTAGT. This CDR3 has 14 amino acids. Trimming cost V 6 bases and J 4 bases; bases outside gene matches: 6. The DNA of the CDR3 is TGTGCCAGCAGCCAGGACAGGGGAAGCTATGGCTACACCTTC. This gives the protein CASSQDRGSYGYTF.

This rearrangement joins TRBV18 to TRBJ2-3; 8 positions agree with TRBD1. The length of the CDR3 is 15 residues. Germline V gene lookup returns CDR1 KGHSH and CDR2 LQKENI. Trimming removed 4 bases from V and 1 base from J; junction bases left unmatched: 4. CDR3 region: CASSRDRGGTDTQYF. CDR3 coding DNA: TGTGCCAGCTCACGCGACAGGGGCGGCACAGATACGCAGTATTTT.

Concerning this clone itself: Other DNA sequences in this sample translate to the same CDR3. The chain combines TRBV28 with TRBJ1-2; tentative D call: TRBD1 (5 bases). Germline V gives CDR1 MDHEN, CDR2 SYDVKM. Trimming took 3 bases from V and 6 from J, leaving 8 bases between them. This CDR3 comprises 12 residues. CDR3: CASSLPGNGYTF. CDR3 DNA sequence: TGTGCCAGCAGTTTGCCAGGGAATGGCTACACCTTC.

The table lists this clone with a few counts. The genes are TRBV6-5 and TRBJ1-6, with 7 bases identical to TRBD1. V was pared by 2 bases and J by 7 bases, with 5 bases of the junction left unmatched. The CDR3 sequence is 15 residues long. From germline, CDR1 is MNHEY and CDR2 SVGAGI. CDR3 sequence reads: CASSYRDRVNSPLHF. DNA for the CDR3: TGTGCCAGCAGTTACCGCGACAGGGTCAATTCACCCCTCCACTTT.

This clone was detected once. At the DNA level, this CDR3 is encoded by other sequences in the same sample as well. The V gene is TRBV2, the J gene TRBJ1-5; D is uncertain. The CDR3 sequence is 12 residues long. Trimming removed 7 bases from V and 7 bases from J, with 11 bases in between. Per germline, CDR1 SNHLY and CDR2 FYNNEI. The DNA of the CDR3 is TGTGCCAGCACCGGAGAGGGACAGCCCCAGCATTTT. As protein: CASTGEGQPQHF.

The chain employs TRBV18 and TRBJ1-3; TRBD1 matches at 8 bases. CDR3 length: 15 residues. The J segment lost 2 bases and the V segment lost 6 bases, leaving 6 bases of the junction unmatched. The germline V gene has CDR1 KGHSH and CDR2 LQKENI. CDR3 DNA sequence: TGTGCCAGCTCCCCAAGCAGGGGGCCTGGAAACACCATATATTTT. Translation: CASSPSRGPGNTIYF.

V gene TRBV19 combines with J gene TRBJ1-6, with 9 bases that match TRBD1. Unmatched junction bases numbered 8, after V lost 7 bases and J lost 10 bases. CDR3 length equals 14 residues. Germline CDR1 reads LNHDA; CDR2 reads SQIVND (reference sequence). The CDR3 nucleotides read TGTGCCAGTACCTCACAGGGGGCTGGATCACCCCTCCACTTT. Encoded protein: CASTSQGAGSPLHF.

The CDR3 DNA sequence: TGTGCCAGCAGCCCCTTGACAACCCCAGAGACCCAGTACTTC. It codes for CASSPLTTPETQYF. The chain combines TRBV5-5 with TRBJ2-5; D is unresolved. CDR1 and CDR2 (germline): SGHKS, YYEKEE (reference sequence). The ends were cut back, 4 bases at V and 4 bases at J, with 14 bases in the middle. This CDR3 region has 14 residues.

In DNA, the CDR3 is TGTGCCATCAGCGACTACTTACGAGGGGAGGGTCAGCCCCAGCATTTT. Protein: CAISDYLRGEGQPQHF. This chain links TRBV10-3 with TRBJ1-5, with D perhaps matching TRBD1 (5 bases). From germline, CDR1 is ENHRY and CDR2 SYGVKD. The CDR3 covers 16 residues. V lost 6 bases and J lost 6, with 21 bases in between.

The V gene is TRBV19, the J gene TRBJ1-1, with 7 bases fitting TRBD1. The V gene's germline CDR1 is LNHDA and CDR2 SQIVND (reference sequence). The V and J ends lost 4 bases and 3 bases, in that order; junction bases with no gene match: 5. The CDR3 extends over 14 amino acids. The CDR3 DNA reads TGTGCCAGTAGTACCCTACAGGGGTACACTGAAGCTTTCTTT. This translates into CASSTLQGYTEAFF.

The V call is TRBV10-3, the J call TRBJ2-3; possible D gene TRBD1, 6 bases. Trimming pared 6 bases from V and 5 bases from J, leaving 15 bases between. This CDR3 is 14 amino acids long. Germline assignment: CDR1 ENHRY and CDR2 SYGVKD. In DNA form, the CDR3 reads TGTGCCATCAGGGACAGACAAGGGGTAGATACGCAGTATTTT. Protein: CAIRDRQGVDTQYF.

The chain carries TRBV19 and TRBJ2-7; D remains unclear. The CDR3 extends over 15 amino acids. Germline CDR1 reads LNHDA; CDR2 reads SQIVND (reference sequence). V was clipped by 3 bases and J by 3 bases, with 15 bases between them. DNA for the CDR3: TGTGCCAGTAGTATGTCCCCCCAACTTGGCTACGAGCAGTACTTC. Its translation: CASSMSPQLGYEQYF.

The chain is built from TRBV18 and TRBJ2-7; 7 bases match TRBD1. V lost 3 bases, J lost 2 bases, and 7 bases stayed unmatched. Looked up from germline, CDR1 is KGHSH and CDR2 is LQKENI. CDR3 size: 15 residues. CDR3 residues: CASSPTGPRAYEQYF. The DNA for the CDR3 is TGTGCCAGCTCACCGACAGGGCCCCGGGCCTACGAGCAGTACTTC.

In the case of this clone: Other DNA sequences in the same sample also yield this CDR3. This chain joins TRBV5-1 and TRBJ1-5; the D is unclear. This CDR3 region has 15 residues. Germline CDR1 SGHRS, CDR2 YFSETQ. Trimming took 0 bases from V and 0 from J, leaving 7 bases between them. CDR3 coding DNA: TGCGCCAGCAGCTTGGCAGGCTATAGCAATCAGCCCCAGCATTTT. It specifies CASSLAGYSNQPQHF.

V usage is TRBV7-9 and J usage is TRBJ1-4; TRBD1 matches at 7 bases. This CDR3 is 15 amino acids long. Germline values: CDR1 SEHNR, CDR2 FQNEAQ (reference sequence). V was clipped by 4 bases and J by 5 bases; unmatched bases: 7. CDR3 sequence reads: CASSSDRVGNEKLFF. As DNA, the CDR3 is TGTGCCAGCAGCTCCGACAGGGTTGGCAATGAAAAACTGTTTTTT.

The V call is TRBV19, the J call TRBJ1-2; D perhaps matches TRBD1 (6 bases). Trimming took off 7 bases at V and 0 bases at J, with 33 bases between the two ends. The germline V gene encodes CDR1 LNHDA and CDR2 SQIVND (reference sequence). The CDR3 extends over 21 amino acids. The CDR3 reads CASKRQSGALGEGSPNYGYTF. The CDR3 DNA reads as TGTGCCAGTAAACGACAGTCAGGGGCCCTTGGAGAGGGCTCCCCTAACTATGGCTACACCTTC.

This clone was counted once. The chain recombines TRBV2 with TRBJ1-1, with 7 bases identical to TRBD1. The CDR3 length is 11 residues. From germline, CDR1 is SNHLY and CDR2 FYNNEI. The CDR3 protein is CVDRDNTEAFF. The CDR3 bases are TGTGTAGACAGGGATAACACTGAAGCTTTCTTT.